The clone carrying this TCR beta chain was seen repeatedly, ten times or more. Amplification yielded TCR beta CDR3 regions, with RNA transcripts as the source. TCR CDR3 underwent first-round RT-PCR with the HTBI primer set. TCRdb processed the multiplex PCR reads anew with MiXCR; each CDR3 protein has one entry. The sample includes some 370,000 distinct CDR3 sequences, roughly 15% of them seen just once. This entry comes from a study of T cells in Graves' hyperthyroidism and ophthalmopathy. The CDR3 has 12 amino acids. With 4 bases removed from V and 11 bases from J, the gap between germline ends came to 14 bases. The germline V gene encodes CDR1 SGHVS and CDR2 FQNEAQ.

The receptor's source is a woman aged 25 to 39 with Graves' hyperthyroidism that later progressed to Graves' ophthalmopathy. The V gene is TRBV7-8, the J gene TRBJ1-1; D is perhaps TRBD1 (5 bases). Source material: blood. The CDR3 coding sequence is TGTGCCAGCAGCTCTATTGGAAAGGGGGCTTTCTTT. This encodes CASSSIGKGAFF.